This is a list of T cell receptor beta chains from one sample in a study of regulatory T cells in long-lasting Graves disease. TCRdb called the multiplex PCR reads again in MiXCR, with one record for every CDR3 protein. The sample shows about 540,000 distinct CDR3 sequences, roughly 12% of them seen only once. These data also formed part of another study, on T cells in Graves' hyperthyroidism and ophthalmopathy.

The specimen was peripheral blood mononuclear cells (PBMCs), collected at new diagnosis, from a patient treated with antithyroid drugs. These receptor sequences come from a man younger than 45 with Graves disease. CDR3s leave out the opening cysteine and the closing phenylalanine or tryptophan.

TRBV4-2 ASSQDLGRSSGNTIY
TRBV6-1 ASSRTGGTNNEQF
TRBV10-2 ASKESRRGFTGELF
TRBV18 ASSPDGKRGQPQH
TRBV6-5 ASSYPRQGITDTQY
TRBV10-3 AISATGEQY
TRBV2 ASSGRSGTSYGELF
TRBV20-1 SALLNKGQGGEQY
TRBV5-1 ASSLTNEETQY
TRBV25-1 ASSELRGNSGNTIY
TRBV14 ASSSGRVTKNIQY
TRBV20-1 SARDLGQFFFYEQY
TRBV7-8 ASSSEASYNEQF
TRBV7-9 ASSLGGGLARYNYGYT
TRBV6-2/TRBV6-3 ASSYQVPASEQY
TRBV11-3 ASSPSGQDGYNSPLH
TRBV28 ASSLGRGLYGYT
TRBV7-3 ASSEPPSAGDNEQF
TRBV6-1 ASSRSRQENNEQF
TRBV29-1 SVPPTRGGGLAGRTDTQY
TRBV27 ASSLLGQGTDTQY
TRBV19 ASSIVSSSSGSSYEQY
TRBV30 AWSSTALNTEAF
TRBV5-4 ASDARGRDNYGYT
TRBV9 ASSATGGVTYEQY
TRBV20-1 SARDRTVYGYT
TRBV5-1 ASSPILLGPYQETQY
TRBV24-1 ATSGLGTGGHEQY
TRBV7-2 ASTFSRVFSGDTIY
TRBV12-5 ASGLGGGAEAF
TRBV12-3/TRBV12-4 ASSPQTGVATDTQY
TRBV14 ASSGFGGPSRNEQF
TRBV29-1 SGLPPGGTQY
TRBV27 ASSSTSGRPRSTDTQY
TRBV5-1 ASSLEAGPGNEQF
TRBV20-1 SARLAGEDTQY
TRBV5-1 ASTQGQGLSKRSAEAF